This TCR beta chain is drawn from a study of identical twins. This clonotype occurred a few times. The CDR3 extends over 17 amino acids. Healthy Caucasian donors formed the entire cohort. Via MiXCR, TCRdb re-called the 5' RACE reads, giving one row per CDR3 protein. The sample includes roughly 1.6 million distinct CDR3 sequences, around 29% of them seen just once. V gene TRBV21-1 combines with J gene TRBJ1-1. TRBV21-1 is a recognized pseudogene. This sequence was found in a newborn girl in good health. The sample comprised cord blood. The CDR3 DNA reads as TGTGCCAGCAGCCTCCAAGGGGCAGCGGGAATGAACACTGAAGCTTTCTTT. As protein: CASSLQGAAGMNTEAFF.